What follows are 28 T cell receptor beta chains derived from one specimen sequenced in a study of cytomegalovirus exposure and HLA in healthy donors. Use of 60 Vbeta and 13 Jbeta primers characterized the PCR. Profiling relied on immunoSEQ multiplex PCR, and the TCRdb table lists in-frame clones only, not all of them. The sample consists of fewer than 200,000 clones, about 83% of them appearing once. Sequencing used PBMCs. Receptor source: a woman under 40 in good health and CMV-seronegative.

This chain connects TRBV20-1 to TRBJ1-2; 8 bases are a match to TRBD1. Germline assignment: CDR1 DFQATT and CDR2 SNEGSKA (reference sequence). CDR3 size: 11 residues. With 5 bases clipped from V and 8 bases from J, the junction kept 4 bases outside the gene matches. This CDR3 reads CSAGQGRGYTF. Here the CDR3 DNA reads TGCAGTGCTGGACAGGGACGCGGCTACACCTTC.

The chain links TRBV27 to TRBJ2-2; D is unclear. This CDR3 contains 13 residues. Germline lookup yields CDR1 MNHEY and CDR2 SMNVEV (reference sequence). V was trimmed by 3 bases and J by 7 bases, leaving 9 bases between them. CDR3 amino acids: CASSFIVHGELFF. The CDR3 nucleotides are TGTGCCAGCAGTTTTATAGTGCACGGGGAGCTGTTTTTT.

As concerns this clone: Sequence at one end of the junction differs from germline and may be a read error. The chain joins TRBV6-6 to TRBJ2-5; 7 bases map to TRBD2. CDR1 and CDR2 (germline): MNHNY, SVGAGI (reference sequence). The CDR3 is made up of 14 amino acids. The CDR3 region has the DNA TGTGCCAGTAGTTATGGGGGGGGGAGGGAGACCCAGTACTTC. Protein: CASSYGGGRETQYF.

The CDR3 loop is CASSEGSADTQYF. The CDR3 DNA reads TGTGCCAGCAGTGAAGGGAGCGCAGATACGCAGTATTTT. V gene TRBV2 combines with J gene TRBJ2-3, with D unclear. Germline assignment: CDR1 SNHLY and CDR2 FYNNEI. The CDR3 covers 13 residues. The V end was cut by 1 base, the J end by 4 bases, with 6 bases between.

The chain joins TRBV15 to TRBJ1-1, with D perhaps matching TRBD1 (6 bases). The CDR3 totals 13 residues. V lost 6 bases, J lost 1 base, and 9 bases lay in between. Germline V CDR1 and CDR2: LNHNV, YYDKDF (reference sequence). The chain's CDR3 is CATRAGANTEAFF. In DNA form, the CDR3 reads TGTGCCACCAGGGCAGGGGCGAACACTGAAGCTTTCTTT.

The V call is TRBV6-4, the J call TRBJ1-6; maybe TRBD1 (5 bases). V was clipped by 3 bases and J by 4 bases, with 13 bases between them. Germline V gene data show CDR1 as MRHNA and CDR2 as SNTAGT. This CDR3 has 16 amino acids. The CDR3: CASSDSDREYNSPLHF. The CDR3 DNA is TGTGCCAGCAGTGATTCCGACAGAGAGTATAATTCACCCCTCCACTTT.

Only one count was recorded for this clone. Other DNA sequences from this sample encode an identical CDR3 as well. The gene calls are TRBV30 and TRBJ2-5, with TRBD1 identical over 10 bases. This CDR3 has 21 residues. The J segment lost 1 base and the V segment lost 5 bases, leaving 25 bases of the junction unmatched. Germline V gene lookup returns CDR1 GTSNPN and CDR2 SVGIG (reference sequence). CDR3 in DNA: TGTGCCTGGCCCGTCCCCTCAGGACCCCGGACAGGGGGGGGTACCCAAGAGACCCAGTACTTC. It encodes CAWPVPSGPRTGGGTQETQYF.

The gene calls are TRBV5-4 and TRBJ2-3; 9 bases match TRBD2. CDR1 is SGHNT, CDR2 YYREEE, per germline (reference sequence). After removal of 4 bases from V and 4 bases from J, the junction contained 7 bases not matched to a gene. The CDR3 is 15 residues long. For the CDR3, the DNA is TGTGCCAGCAGCCCGCGGGGGGGCCGGGCAGATACGCAGTATTTT. Translated, it gives CASSPRGGRADTQYF.

The rearrangement links TRBV5-8 to TRBJ2-5; 13 nucleotides align to TRBD2. Per the germline V gene, CDR1 is SGHTS and CDR2 is YDEGEE. The CDR3 is made up of 15 amino acids. V shed 3 bases and J 2 bases; nucleotides not matched to a gene: 1. CDR3 nucleotides: TGTGCCAGCAGCTCGGGACTAGCGGGGCAAGAGACCCAGTACTTC. Protein sequence: CASSSGLAGQETQYF.

The genes are TRBV5-1 and TRBJ2-7; D possibly corresponds to TRBD1 (6 bases). Germline CDR1 is SGHRS and CDR2 is YFSETQ. This CDR3 has 15 amino acids. V gave up 0 bases and J gave up 2 bases, with 12 bases separating them. As DNA, the CDR3 is TGCGCCAGCAGCTTGGGGACAGCCAAAACCTACGAGCAGTACTTC. This gives the protein CASSLGTAKTYEQYF.

The chain combines TRBV18 with TRBJ2-1; TRBD2 matches at 10 bases. The CDR3 runs 16 residues. Germline V gene sequence: CDR1 KGHSH, CDR2 LQKENI. V lost 0 bases, J lost 8 bases, and 7 bases stayed unmatched. The CDR3 DNA follows: TGTGCCAGCTCACCACCGGCGGCTAGCGGGAGCTATGAGCAGTTCTTC. This codes for CASSPPAASGSYEQFF. The full variable domain, its missing parts supplied by reference TRBV18 and TRBJ2-1, is NAGVMQNPRHLVRRRGQEARLRCSPMKGHSHVYWYRQLPEEGLKFMVYLQKENIIDESGMPKERFSAEFPKEGPSILRIQQVVRGDSAAYFCASSPPAASGSYEQFFGPGTRLTVL.

This CDR3 reads CASSEETVENIQYF. DNA for the CDR3: TGTGCCAGCAGTGAAGAAACAGTAGAAAACATTCAGTACTTC. The chain uses TRBV2 and TRBJ2-4; D gene ambiguous. This CDR3 spans 14 amino acids. Germline CDR1 is SNHLY and CDR2 is FYNNEI. The ends were cut back, 1 base at V and 5 bases at J, with 9 bases in the middle.

The chain joins TRBV5-1 to TRBJ1-1; the D gene is possibly TRBD1 (5 bases). CDR3 length: 16 amino acids. V lost 1 base and J lost 1, with 14 bases in between. CDR1 is SGHRS, CDR2 YFSETQ, per germline. CDR3 in DNA: TGCGCCAGCAGCTTGCTTACGAAGGGGCCGAACACTGAAGCTTTCTTT. Amino acids: CASSLLTKGPNTEAFF. Based on the CDR3 plus reference TRBV5-1 and TRBJ1-1, the full variable domain is KAGVTQTPRYLIKTRGQQVTLSCSPISGHRSVSWYQQTPGQGLQFLFEYFSETQRNKGNFPGRFSGRQFSNSRSEMNVSTLELGDSALYLCASSLLTKGPNTEAFFGQGTRLTVV.

J is TRBJ2-2 and V is TRBV2; 7 positions agree with TRBD2. The CDR3 contains 17 residues. V lost 1 base, J lost 7 bases, and 12 bases stayed unmatched. The germline V gene encodes CDR1 SNHLY and CDR2 FYNNEI. The CDR3 bases are TGTGCCAGCAGTGAAGACCCCAGCGGGACCCCAGGCGGGGAGCTGTTTTTT. It encodes CASSEDPSGTPGGELFF.

This clone turned up a few times. The rearrangement joins TRBV6-6 to TRBJ2-2, with 8 nucleotides matching TRBD2. This CDR3 contains 15 residues. Germline V CDR1 and CDR2: MNHNY, SVGAGI (reference sequence). V was clipped by 5 bases and J by 7 bases; unmatched bases: 9. The CDR3 DNA sequence: TGTGCCAGCAGTCCGAGCGGGAGTAAGCTCGGGGAGCTGTTTTTT. It is translated as CASSPSGSKLGELFF.

This clone turned up a few times. The chain recombines TRBV6-5 with TRBJ2-2, with 8 bases matching TRBD1. The trim removed 6 bases at V and 3 bases at J, leaving 6 bases unmatched. Germline V gene data show CDR1 as MNHEY and CDR2 as SVGAGI. This CDR3 has 15 residues. This CDR3 reads CASRIHRGDTGELFF. The CDR3 DNA follows: TGTGCCAGCAGAATTCACAGGGGGGACACCGGGGAGCTGTTTTTT.

The chain couples TRBV5-4 to TRBJ2-2; 12 positions match TRBD2. V trimming: 1 base; J trimming: 5 bases; junction bases outside the gene matches: 6. Germline V gives CDR1 SGHNT, CDR2 YYREEE (reference sequence). The CDR3 has 17 residues. In DNA form, the CDR3 reads TGTGCCAGCAGCTTGCGCCGACTAGCGGGAGTGACCGGGGAGCTGTTTTTT. As protein: CASSLRRLAGVTGELFF.

The chain uses TRBV2 and TRBJ1-6; unclear D gene. Germline values: CDR1 SNHLY, CDR2 FYNNEI. Trimming took 2 bases from V and 9 from J, leaving 14 bases between them. CDR3 length equals 15 residues. CDR3 region: CASSESWAARSPLHF. Written as DNA, the CDR3 is TGTGCCAGCAGTGAAAGTTGGGCCGCGCGTTCACCCCTCCACTTT. The entire variable domain, with the rest obtained from reference TRBV2 and TRBJ1-6, is as follows: EPEVTQTPSHQVTQMGQEVILRCVPISNHLYFYWYRQILGQKVEFLVSFYNNEISEKSEIFDDQFSVERPDGSNFTLKIRSTKLEDSAMYFCASSESWAARSPLHFGNGTRLTVT.

This chain connects TRBV7-2 to TRBJ1-2, with no clear D. The ends were cut back, 8 bases at V and 7 bases at J, with 14 bases in the middle. CDR3 size: 12 residues. From germline, CDR1 is SGHTA and CDR2 FQGNSA. The chain's CDR3 is CASRPLISGYTF. The CDR3 DNA follows: TGTGCCAGCCGTCCCTTAATTAGTGGCTACACCTTC. The whole variable domain, filled in from reference TRBV7-2 and TRBJ1-2, reads GAGVSQSPSNKVTEKGKDVELRCDPISGHTALYWYRQSLGQGLEFLIYFQGNSAPDKSGLPSDRFSAERTGGSVSTLTIQRTQQEDSAVYLCASRPLISGYTFGSGTRLTVV.

The chain is built from TRBV9 and TRBJ1-1; a weak D match, TRBD1 (5 bases). This CDR3 has 15 amino acids. Germline V gene lookup returns CDR1 SGDLS and CDR2 YYNGEE. Between the trimmed V and J ends, which lost 2 bases and 4 bases, there was a span of 15 bases. The CDR3 region is CASSVLSRRGTEAFF. DNA of the CDR3: TGTGCCAGCAGCGTCCTGTCCCGGAGGGGCACTGAAGCTTTCTTT.

The rearrangement joins TRBV11-2 to TRBJ1-2; 7 bases agree with TRBD1. V lost 5 bases to trimming and J lost 8 bases; unmatched junction nucleotides: 8. The CDR3 extends over 13 amino acids. Germline values: CDR1 SGHAT, CDR2 FQNNGV. The CDR3 here is CASSRGQLRGYTF. CDR3 in DNA: TGTGCCAGCAGCCGGGGACAGCTGAGGGGCTACACCTTC.

The chain employs TRBV5-1 and TRBJ1-2; possibly TRBD1 for D (5 bases). The CDR3 is 16 residues long. Between the trimmed V and J ends, which lost 4 bases and 7 bases, there was a span of 23 bases. CDR1 SGHRS and CDR2 YFSETQ come from the germline V gene. The CDR3 nucleotides are TGCGCCAGCAGCCTACTTGGGACGGGGGAATCGAGTGGCTACACCTTC. It codes for CASSLLGTGESSGYTF.

This chain connects TRBV10-2 to TRBJ1-5; D is undetermined. Germline-derived CDR1 and CDR2 are WSHSY and SAAADI. V lost 4 bases to trimming and J lost 2 bases, with 6 bases between them. The CDR3 has 13 amino acids. The CDR3 here is CASSGQGNQPQHF. Written as DNA, the CDR3 is TGCGCCAGCAGTGGGCAGGGCAATCAGCCCCAGCATTTT.

The CDR3 spells CASSFQGLAGGAEQYF. CDR3 nucleotide sequence: TGTGCCAGCAGTTTCCAGGGACTAGCGGGAGGAGCCGAGCAGTACTTC. The chain links TRBV28 to TRBJ2-7, with TRBD2 identical over 15 bases. Germline V gene lookup returns CDR1 MDHEN and CDR2 SYDVKM. The CDR3 totals 16 residues. V dropped 3 bases and J dropped 6; count of bases not matched to a gene: 6.

The gene calls are TRBV29-1 and TRBJ1-5; 8 bases are shared with TRBD1. The trim removed 4 bases at V and 6 bases at J, leaving 11 bases unmatched. CDR1 is SQVTM, CDR2 ANQGSEA, per germline. The CDR3 covers 15 residues. CDR3 sequence (DNA): TGCAGCGTTGCCCCGACAGGGGAAGACGGTCAGCCCCAGCATTTT. Its protein is CSVAPTGEDGQPQHF. Together with reference TRBV29-1 and TRBJ1-5, the CDR3 gives the full variable domain: SAVISQKPSRDICQRGTSLTIQCQVDSQVTMMFWYRQQPGQSLTLIATANQGSEATYESGFVIDKFPISRPNLTFSTLTVSNMSPEDSSIYLCSVAPTGEDGQPQHFGDGTRLSIL.

This clone came up once. The J gene is TRBJ2-3, the V gene TRBV11-2; 10 bases are a match to TRBD2. V lost 7 bases to trimming and J lost 0 bases; unmatched junction nucleotides: 1. This CDR3 has 14 amino acids. CDR1 and CDR2 from the germline V gene are SGHAT and FQNNGV. CDR3 region: CASTAGGSTDTQYF. The CDR3 DNA sequence: TGTGCCAGCACAGCGGGGGGGAGCACAGATACGCAGTATTTT.

The chain uses TRBV14 and TRBJ2-1; D is uncertain. Trimming stripped 5 bases from V and 0 bases from J, with 11 bases between. Germline V lookup: CDR1 SGHDN, CDR2 FVKESK. The CDR3 is 15 residues long. This CDR3 is CASSEVLSSYNEQFF. The CDR3 DNA is TGTGCCAGCAGCGAGGTCCTCAGCTCCTACAATGAGCAGTTCTTC.

The rearrangement joins TRBV6-5 to TRBJ1-6; no clear D gene. The CDR3 runs to 14 residues. Per the germline V gene, CDR1 is MNHEY and CDR2 is SVGAGI. The V end lost 8 bases, the J end lost 5 bases, and 13 bases lay between the germline ends. CDR3 in amino acids: CASGRSRDNSPLHF. As DNA, the CDR3 is TGTGCCAGCGGGAGGAGCCGAGATAATTCACCCCTCCACTTT.